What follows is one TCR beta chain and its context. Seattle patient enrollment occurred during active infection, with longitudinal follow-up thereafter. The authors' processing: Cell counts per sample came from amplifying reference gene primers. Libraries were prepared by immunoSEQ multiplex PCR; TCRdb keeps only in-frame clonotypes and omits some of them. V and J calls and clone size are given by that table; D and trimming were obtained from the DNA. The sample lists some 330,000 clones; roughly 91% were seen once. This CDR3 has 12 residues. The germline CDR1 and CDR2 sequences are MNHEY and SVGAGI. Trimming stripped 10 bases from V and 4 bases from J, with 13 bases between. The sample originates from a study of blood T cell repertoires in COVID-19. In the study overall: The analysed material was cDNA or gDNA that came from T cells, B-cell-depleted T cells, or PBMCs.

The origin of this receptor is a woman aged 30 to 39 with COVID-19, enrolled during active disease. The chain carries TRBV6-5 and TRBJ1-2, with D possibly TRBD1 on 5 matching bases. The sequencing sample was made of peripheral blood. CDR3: CAIGGGSYGYTF. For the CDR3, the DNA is TGTGCCATTGGGGGGGGGAGCTATGGCTACACCTTC.